These 26 T cell receptor beta chains were all obtained from the same sample, sequenced in a study of beta chain features in type 1 diabetes. Sequenced material consisted of expressed TCRB transcripts (all of the isolated RNA was reverse transcribed). Produced via immunoSEQ multiplex PCR; TCRdb's table is partial and in-frame only. The sample has more than 300,000 clones, approximately 8.2% seen once; the top ten hold around 0.45%. Sequencing was carried out using central memory CD4+ T cells from blood. The receptors were gathered from a woman in her late teens or twenties in good health.

The V call is TRBV29-1, the J call TRBJ2-5; D is possibly TRBD2 (5 bases). The better agreement between TRBJ2-7 and the DNA end casts doubt on the J call. The CDR3 spans 14 residues. CDR1 is SQVTM, CDR2 ANQGSEA, per germline. CDR3 protein: CSAVGRGFGYEQYF. The CDR3 nucleotides are TGCAGCGCGGTCGGTCGCGGGTTCGGCTACGAGCAGTACTTC.

V and J are TRBV4-1 and TRBJ2-2; 8 bases are a match to TRBD1. Germline CDR1 is MGHRA and CDR2 is YSYEKL. Trimming cost V 0 bases and J 5 bases; bases outside gene matches: 11. This CDR3 has 18 amino acids. CDR3 sequence: CASSQEGRGREGTGELFF. For the CDR3, the DNA is TGCGCCAGCAGCCAAGAGGGCAGGGGGCGCGAGGGAACCGGGGAGCTGTTTTTT.

Only a few counts were recorded for this clone. V and J are TRBV6-5 and TRBJ2-7, with D perhaps TRBD2 (5 bases). The CDR3 runs 13 residues. Germline V gene sequence: CDR1 MNHEY, CDR2 SVGAGI. V was pared by 4 bases and J by 6 bases, with 13 bases between. CDR3 sequence: CASSLMNRGEQYF. The CDR3 nucleotides read TGTGCCAGCAGTTTAATGAATCGGGGCGAGCAGTACTTC.

This clone was counted at least ten times. The chain couples TRBV28 to TRBJ2-5; TRBD1 agrees at 7 bases. V was clipped by 5 bases and J by 3 bases; unmatched bases: 6. Per the germline V gene, CDR1 is MDHEN and CDR2 is SYDVKM. The CDR3 runs 14 residues. The CDR3 reads CASSERGTEETQYF. CDR3 in DNA: TGTGCCAGCAGTGAGAGAGGGACAGAAGAGACCCAGTACTTC. The variable domain in full, with the rest retrieved from reference TRBV28 and TRBJ2-5, is DVKVTQSSRYLVKRTGEKVFLECVQDMDHENMFWYRQDPGLGLRLIYFSYDVKMKEKGDIPEGYSVSREKKERFSLILESASTNQTSMYLCASSERGTEETQYFGPGTRLLVL.

This clone was counted at least ten times. V gene TRBV11-1 combines with J gene TRBJ2-1; TRBD2 agrees at 7 bases. Trimming took 4 bases from V and 5 from J; bases not matched to a gene: 11. This CDR3 has 16 amino acids. Germline loops: CDR1 SGHAT, CDR2 FQDESV (reference sequence). The CDR3 region is CASSSPLAANDNEQFF. CDR3 bases: TGTGCCAGCAGCTCCCCTCTAGCGGCCAACGACAATGAGCAGTTCTTC.

This clone occurred many times. CDR3 DNA sequence: TGTGCCAGCAGCCTTTCACTTGACAATGAGCAGTTCTTC. It is translated as CASSLSLDNEQFF. The chain links TRBV14 to TRBJ2-1; D gene unclear. Germline V gene data show CDR1 as SGHDN and CDR2 as FVKESK. The CDR3 has 13 amino acids. Trimming took 4 bases from V and 5 from J, leaving 9 bases between them.

The rearrangement uses TRBV27 and TRBJ1-2; TRBD1 might be the D (6 bases). CDR3 length: 14 amino acids. Germline CDR1 is MNHEY and CDR2 is SMNVEV (reference sequence). V was shortened by 6 bases and J by 7 bases, with 18 bases between the two germline ends. CDR3 loop: CASSHQQGQFGYTF. CDR3 nucleotides: TGTGCCAGCAGCCACCAACAGGGTCAGTTTGGCTACACCTTC.

The chain recombines TRBV7-6 with TRBJ2-7, with a weak D call TRBD2 (5 bases). Germline V gives CDR1 SGHVS, CDR2 FNYEAQ. The CDR3 extends over 14 amino acids. Trimming cost V 1 base and J 7 bases, with 14 bases left between them. CDR3 nucleotide sequence: TGTGCCAGCAGCTTAGAACTGGGGTCGGGGGAGCAGTACTTC. This sequence encodes CASSLELGSGEQYF.

This clone was counted a few times. For the CDR3, the DNA is TGTGCTAGTAGTCTTTACAATGAGCAGTTCTTC. Encoded protein: CASSLYNEQFF. V gene TRBV12-5 combines with J gene TRBJ2-1, with D uncertain. V lost 8 bases, J lost 4 bases, and 6 bases lay in between. The CDR3 covers 11 residues. Germline loops: CDR1 LGHNT, CDR2 FRNRAP.

This rearrangement joins TRBV6-1 to TRBJ2-6; tentatively, D is TRBD2 (5 bases). The CDR3 extends over 18 amino acids. Germline CDR1 reads MNHNS; CDR2 reads SASEGT. V was cut by 1 base and J by 3 bases, with 16 bases left in between. CDR3 region: CASSEVSGRGSGANVLTF. CDR3 bases: TGTGCCAGCAGTGAAGTTAGTGGGAGAGGAAGTGGGGCCAACGTCCTGACTTTC.

In this sample, this clone turned up many times. This chain joins TRBV14 and TRBJ2-5; 10 positions agree with TRBD2. Germline CDR1 and CDR2: SGHDN and FVKESK. V dropped 2 bases and J dropped 5; count of bases not matched to a gene: 5. The CDR3 is 15 residues long. The CDR3 coding sequence is TGTGCCAGCAGCCAATACAGCGGGAGGGATGAGACCCAGTACTTC. The encoded protein is CASSQYSGRDETQYF.

This sequence joins TRBV5-1 and TRBJ2-5, with a tentative D call TRBD2 (6 bases). The CDR3 loop spans 16 amino acids. The ends were cut back, 4 bases at V and 7 bases at J, with 23 bases in the middle. Germline V gene sequence: CDR1 SGHRS, CDR2 YFSETQ. This chain's CDR3 is CASSPSPSVREGTQYF. The CDR3 DNA reads TGCGCCAGCAGCCCGAGTCCTAGCGTAAGAGAGGGGACCCAGTACTTC.

The rearrangement joins TRBV7-2 to TRBJ2-5; 9 bases are a match to TRBD1. The CDR3 contains 16 residues. Losses at the gene ends were 2 bases for V and 4 bases for J; bases not matched to a gene: 8. The germline gives CDR1 SGHTA, CDR2 FQGNSA. CDR3 amino acids: CASSLNRGPSGETQYF. The CDR3 nucleotides read TGTGCCAGCAGCTTAAACAGGGGGCCTTCAGGAGAGACCCAGTACTTC.

This clone showed up many times. This chain uses TRBV6-1 with TRBJ1-2; 9 bases map to TRBD1. CDR1 MNHNS and CDR2 SASEGT come from the germline V gene. With 1 base clipped from V and 5 bases from J, the junction kept 8 bases outside the gene matches. The CDR3 has 16 residues. The CDR3 here is CASSEGGTGTPYGYTF. The CDR3, as DNA: TGTGCCAGCAGTGAAGGGGGGACAGGGACCCCTTATGGCTACACCTTC.

The chain links TRBV18 to TRBJ2-1; D is unclear. Trimming pared 1 base from V and 4 bases from J, leaving 11 bases between. CDR1 is KGHSH, CDR2 LQKENI, per germline. This CDR3 has 15 residues. The CDR3 protein is CASSPRAGTYNEQFF. As DNA, the CDR3 is TGTGCCAGCTCACCACGGGCAGGAACGTACAATGAGCAGTTCTTC.

This clone was seen only a few times. The chain employs TRBV4-2 and TRBJ1-5; TRBD1 matches 7 bases. Germline V lookup: CDR1 LGHNA, CDR2 YNFKEQ. The CDR3 is 15 residues long. With V trimmed by 5 bases and J by 7 bases, 11 bases remained unmatched. The CDR3, as DNA: TGTGCCAGCAGCAGAGAACTGACAGGGATACAGCCCCAGCATTTT. Residues: CASSRELTGIQPQHF.

The J gene is TRBJ1-2, the V gene TRBV7-2; 7 bases are shared with TRBD1. V trimming: 1 base; J trimming: 5 bases; junction bases outside the gene matches: 10. Germline CDR1 reads SGHTA; CDR2 reads FQGNSA. CDR3 length equals 16 residues. The CDR3 spells CASSLVFTGAGYGYTF. The CDR3 DNA reads as TGTGCCAGCAGCTTAGTCTTTACAGGGGCAGGATATGGCTACACCTTC.

The table lists this clone with a count of one. Here the CDR3 DNA reads TGTGCCAGTAGTATCTCCTTCGCGGGAGAAATGAACGAGCAGTACTTC. Translation: CASSISFAGEMNEQYF. The rearrangement joins TRBV19 to TRBJ2-7; 7 nucleotides align to TRBD2. The CDR3 is made up of 16 amino acids. The ends lost 3 bases at V and 5 bases at J; junction bases unmatched: 13. Germline lookup yields CDR1 LNHDA and CDR2 SQIVND (reference sequence). Full variable domain (outside the CDR3, taken from reference TRBV19 and TRBJ2-7): DGGITQSPKYLFRKEGQNVTLSCEQNLNHDAMYWYRQDPGQGLRLIYYSQIVNDFQKGDIAEGYSVSREKKESFPLTVTSAQKNPTAFYLCASSISFAGEMNEQYFGPGTRLTVT.

This clone occurred a few times. The V and J genes are TRBV11-3 and TRBJ2-3; D may correspond to TRBD1 or TRBD2 (5 bases each). The CDR3 loop spans 15 amino acids. Trimming shortened V by 4 bases and J by 2 bases, and 13 bases separated the two germline ends. Germline loops: CDR1 SGHNT, CDR2 YENEEA. CDR3 DNA: TGTGCCAGCAGCTCCGGGGCAGGCCTCACAGATACGCAGTATTTT. Its protein product is CASSSGAGLTDTQYF.

This chain connects TRBV27 to TRBJ2-7; 11 bases agree with TRBD1. V lost 5 bases and J lost 3; bases outside the gene matches: 6. The CDR3 covers 15 residues. CDR1 and CDR2 from the germline V gene are MNHEY and SMNVEV (reference sequence). DNA for the CDR3: TGTGCCAGCAGTGTAACCGGGACAGGGGGCTACGAGCAGTACTTC. Its protein is CASSVTGTGGYEQYF.

Only a few counts were recorded for this clone. This chain uses TRBV27 with TRBJ2-1, with D maybe TRBD1 (6 bases). Trimming removed 7 bases at V and 2 bases at J, with 12 bases between. This CDR3 region has 14 residues. Germline V gene sequence: CDR1 MNHEY, CDR2 SMNVEV (reference sequence). CDR3 sequence reads: CASIRGRTYNEQFF. CDR3 DNA sequence: TGTGCCAGCATCAGGGGTAGAACCTACAATGAGCAGTTCTTC.

A few counts support this clone. This chain connects TRBV9 to TRBJ2-5; no firm D call. CDR3 length: 16 amino acids. Germline-derived CDR1 and CDR2 are SGDLS and YYNGEE. With 0 bases removed from V and 4 bases from J, the gap between germline ends came to 16 bases. CDR3 in DNA: TGTGCCAGCAGCGTAGCGCCGGCGGAGCCAAGAGAGACCCAGTACTTC. This gives the protein CASSVAPAEPRETQYF.

This clone was observed a handful of times. The chain joins TRBV6-1 to TRBJ2-7; TRBD2 might be the D (6 bases). V shed 5 bases and J shed 3 bases, with 14 bases lying between them. The CDR3 sequence is 14 residues long. Germline V gene data show CDR1 as MNHNS and CDR2 as SASEGT. The CDR3 DNA follows: TGTGCCAGCAGTTATTCACGGGAGCGCTACGAGCAGTACTTC. Its translation: CASSYSRERYEQYF.

This chain links TRBV18 with TRBJ2-7, with 7 bases that match TRBD2. Germline assignment: CDR1 KGHSH and CDR2 LQKENI. The CDR3 is made up of 15 amino acids. The J segment lost 4 bases and the V segment lost 3 bases, leaving 9 bases of the junction unmatched. The CDR3 spells CASSPGGGRAYEQYF. In nucleotides, the CDR3 is TGTGCCAGCTCACCGGGAGGAGGGAGGGCATACGAGCAGTACTTC.

This clone was detected a few times. The rearrangement joins TRBV27 to TRBJ2-3; 9 nucleotides align to TRBD2. The CDR3 is made up of 14 amino acids. V lost 7 bases, J lost 2 bases, and 4 bases stayed unmatched. The germline V gene has CDR1 MNHEY and CDR2 SMNVEV (reference sequence). CDR3 sequence: CASKGGRDTDTQYF. The CDR3 DNA reads TGTGCCAGCAAGGGCGGGAGGGACACAGATACGCAGTATTTT.

This clone was observed a few times. This sample includes further DNA sequences coding for the same CDR3. The V and J genes are TRBV27 and TRBJ2-7, with D possibly TRBD1 on 6 matching bases. The CDR3 is 15 amino acids. V lost 0 bases and J lost 1, with 10 bases in between. Germline V gene sequence: CDR1 MNHEY, CDR2 SMNVEV (reference sequence). DNA for the CDR3: TGTGCCAGCAGTTTATCGCCCAGGGGATCCTACGAGCAGTACTTC. This gives the protein CASSLSPRGSYEQYF.